The 9 T cell receptor beta chains in this list originate from one sample, sequenced in a study of cytomegalovirus exposure and HLA in healthy donors. Generated by immunoSEQ multiplex PCR, the TCRdb table keeps only in-frame clones and is missing some. The sample includes fewer than 400,000 clones, approximately 85% seen only once; the top ten take over 0.9%. Material: PBMCs. Receptors originate from a man aged 25-45 years in good health and CMV-seronegative.

V and J are TRBV6-6 and TRBJ1-2; D uncertain. Trimming removed 0 bases from V and 2 bases from J, with 7 bases in between. Looked up from germline, CDR1 is MNHNY and CDR2 is SVGAGI (reference sequence). CDR3 length: 14 amino acids. The CDR3 coding sequence is TGTGCCAGCAGTTACTCCGGGGAGAACTATGGCTACACCTTC. Its protein product is CASSYSGENYGYTF.

This chain connects TRBV2 to TRBJ1-4; possibly TRBD1 for D (5 bases). This CDR3 contains 15 residues. V lost 6 bases to trimming and J lost 5 bases, with 16 bases between them. Germline CDR1 SNHLY, CDR2 FYNNEI. In DNA form, the CDR3 reads TGTGCCAGCAGCGAAAGCGGAGGGGCGAATGAAAAACTGTTTTTT. Translating it yields CASSESGGANEKLFF.

V is TRBV2 and J is TRBJ1-4; 8 bases are shared with TRBD1. The V gene end was trimmed by 6 bases and the J gene end by 4 bases; junction bases not matched to a gene: 7. The CDR3 covers 15 residues. Per germline, CDR1 SNHLY and CDR2 FYNNEI. The CDR3 bases are TGTGCCAGCAGGGCCGGGACAGGCTTTAATGAAAAACTGTTTTTT. Protein sequence: CASRAGTGFNEKLFF.

The chain has TRBV10-3 and TRBJ2-2, with 11 bases fitting TRBD1. V was clipped by 6 bases and J by 4 bases; unmatched bases: 7. CDR3 length: 16 amino acids. Germline values: CDR1 ENHRY, CDR2 SYGVKD. The CDR3 loop reads CAIRLAGTGGTGELFF. Here the CDR3 DNA reads TGTGCCATCAGACTGGCCGGGACAGGGGGCACCGGGGAGCTGTTTTTT.

This clone was observed once. The chain links TRBV19 to TRBJ1-2; no reliable D call. Germline V gene lookup returns CDR1 LNHDA and CDR2 SQIVND (reference sequence). V was clipped by 3 bases and J by 0 bases, with 8 bases between them. The CDR3 has 14 amino acids. This CDR3 reads CASSIGLANYGYTF. In DNA form, the CDR3 reads TGTGCCAGTAGTATCGGGTTAGCTAACTATGGCTACACCTTC.

This sequence joins TRBV6-6 and TRBJ2-7; 11 positions match TRBD2. V lost 5 bases to trimming and J lost 2 bases; unmatched junction nucleotides: 8. The CDR3 is 16 residues long. The germline gives CDR1 MNHNY, CDR2 SVGAGI (reference sequence). In DNA, the CDR3 is TGTGCCAGCAGTCCTGGACTAGCGGGCTTGACCTACGAGCAGTACTTC. Its translation: CASSPGLAGLTYEQYF.

This chain connects TRBV23-1 to TRBJ1-4; 7 positions match TRBD1. TRBV23-1 is filed as an ORF, its function uncertain. The CDR3 is 14 amino acids. The J segment lost 3 bases and the V segment lost 8 bases, leaving 6 bases of the junction unmatched. This CDR3 reads CASPRQGPNEKLFF. CDR3 DNA: TGCGCCAGCCCTCGACAGGGCCCTAATGAAAAACTGTTTTTT.

The chain couples TRBV11-2 to TRBJ1-6, with TRBD1 matching 7 bases. CDR3 length: 16 residues. V was pared by 3 bases and J by 5 bases, with 7 bases of the junction left unmatched. Germline CDR1 reads SGHAT; CDR2 reads FQNNGV. The DNA of the CDR3 is TGTGCCAGCAGCTTTGACCCGGGACAGCATAATTCACCCCTCCACTTT. As protein: CASSFDPGQHNSPLHF.

This clone was seen a few times. This chain links TRBV4-1 with TRBJ1-5, with a possible D match to TRBD1 (6 bases). CDR1 and CDR2 from the germline V gene are MGHRA and YSYEKL. The CDR3 extends over 17 amino acids. Trimming shortened V by 1 base and J by 1 base, and 14 bases separated the two germline ends. The chain's CDR3 is CASSQGGPGGSNQPQHF. The CDR3 DNA reads as TGCGCCAGCAGCCAAGGGGGGCCGGGAGGCAGCAATCAGCCCCAGCATTTT.